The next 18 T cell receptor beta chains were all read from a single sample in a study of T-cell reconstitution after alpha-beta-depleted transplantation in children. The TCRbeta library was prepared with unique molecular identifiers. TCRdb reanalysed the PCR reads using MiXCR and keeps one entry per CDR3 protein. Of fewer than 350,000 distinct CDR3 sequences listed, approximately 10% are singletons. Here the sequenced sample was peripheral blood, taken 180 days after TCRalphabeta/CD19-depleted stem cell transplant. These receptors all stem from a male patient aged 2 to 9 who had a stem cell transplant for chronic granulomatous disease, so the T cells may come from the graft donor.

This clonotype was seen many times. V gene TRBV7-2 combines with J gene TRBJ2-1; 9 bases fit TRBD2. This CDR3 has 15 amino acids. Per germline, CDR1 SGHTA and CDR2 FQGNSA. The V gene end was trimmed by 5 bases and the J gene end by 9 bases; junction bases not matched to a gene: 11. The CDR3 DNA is TGTGCCAGCAGCCAAAGAGCGGGAGGCATCGTTGAGCAGTTCTTC. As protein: CASSQRAGGIVEQFF. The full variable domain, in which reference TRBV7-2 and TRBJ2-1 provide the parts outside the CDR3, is GAGVSQSPSNKVTEKGKDVELRCDPISGHTALYWYRQSLGQGLEFLIYFQGNSAPDKSGLPSDRFSAERTGGSVSTLTIQRTQQEDSAVYLCASSQRAGGIVEQFFGPGTRLTVL.

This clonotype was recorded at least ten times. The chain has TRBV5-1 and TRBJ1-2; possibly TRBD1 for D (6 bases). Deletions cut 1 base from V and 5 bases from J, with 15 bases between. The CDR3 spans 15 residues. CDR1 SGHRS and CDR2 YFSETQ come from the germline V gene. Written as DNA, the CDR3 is TGCGCCAGCAGCTTGTCAGGGGTAGAGATGTATGGCTACACCTTC. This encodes CASSLSGVEMYGYTF.

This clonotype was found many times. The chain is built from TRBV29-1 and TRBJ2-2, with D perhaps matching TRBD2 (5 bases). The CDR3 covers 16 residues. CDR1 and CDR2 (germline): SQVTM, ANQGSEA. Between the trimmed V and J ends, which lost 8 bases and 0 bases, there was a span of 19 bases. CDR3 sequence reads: CSTRVSPFANTGELFF. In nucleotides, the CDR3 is TGCAGCACTAGAGTTTCCCCTTTCGCGAACACCGGGGAGCTGTTTTTT.

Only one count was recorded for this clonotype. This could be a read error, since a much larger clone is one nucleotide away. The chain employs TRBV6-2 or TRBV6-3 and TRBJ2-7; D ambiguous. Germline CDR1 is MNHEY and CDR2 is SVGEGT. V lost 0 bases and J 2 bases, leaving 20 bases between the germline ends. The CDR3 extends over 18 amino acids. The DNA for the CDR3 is TGTGCCAGCAGTTACTCGTTTTTGGGCGAAATGAAAACCTACGAGCAGTACTTC. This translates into CASSYSFLGEMKTYEQYF.

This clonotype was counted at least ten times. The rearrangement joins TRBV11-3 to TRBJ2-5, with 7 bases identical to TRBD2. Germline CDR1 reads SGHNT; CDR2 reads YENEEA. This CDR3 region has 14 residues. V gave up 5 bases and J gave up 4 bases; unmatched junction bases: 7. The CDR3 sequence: CASSDSGEGETQYF. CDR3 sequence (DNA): TGTGCCAGCAGCGACTCGGGGGAGGGAGAGACCCAGTACTTC.

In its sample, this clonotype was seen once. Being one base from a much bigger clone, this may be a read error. In DNA, the CDR3 is TGTGCCATCAGTGACTCAGATACGCTGTATTTT. Translating it yields CAISDSDTLYF. This chain links TRBV10-3 with TRBJ2-3; D call uncertain. CDR1 is ENHRY and CDR2 is SYGVKD in the germline V gene. The CDR3 is 11 amino acids.

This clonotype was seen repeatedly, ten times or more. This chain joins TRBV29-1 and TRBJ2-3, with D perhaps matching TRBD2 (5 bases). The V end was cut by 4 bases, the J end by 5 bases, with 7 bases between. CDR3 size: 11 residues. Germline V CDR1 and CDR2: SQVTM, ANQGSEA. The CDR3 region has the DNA TGCAGCGTTGCAGAGGGAGATACGCAGTATTTT. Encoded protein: CSVAEGDTQYF.

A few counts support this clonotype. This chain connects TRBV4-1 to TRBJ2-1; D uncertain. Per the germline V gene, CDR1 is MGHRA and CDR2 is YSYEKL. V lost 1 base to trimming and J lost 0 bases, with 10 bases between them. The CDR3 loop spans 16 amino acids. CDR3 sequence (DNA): TGCGCCAGCAGCCAAGTTGGGCTGGTCTCCTACAATGAGCAGTTCTTC. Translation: CASSQVGLVSYNEQFF.

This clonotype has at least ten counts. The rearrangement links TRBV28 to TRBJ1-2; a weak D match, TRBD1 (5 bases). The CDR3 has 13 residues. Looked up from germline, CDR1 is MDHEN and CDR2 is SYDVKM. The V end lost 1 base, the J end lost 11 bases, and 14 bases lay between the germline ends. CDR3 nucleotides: TGTGCCAGCAGTTTATCCGGGGGTCCGGGGTACACCTTC. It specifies CASSLSGGPGYTF.

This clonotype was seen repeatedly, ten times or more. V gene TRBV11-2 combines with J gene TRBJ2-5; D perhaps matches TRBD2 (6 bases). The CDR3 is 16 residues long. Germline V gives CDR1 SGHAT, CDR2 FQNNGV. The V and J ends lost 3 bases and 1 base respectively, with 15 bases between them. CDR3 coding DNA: TGTGCCAGCAGCTTTTTGTCGGGGGTAGTCCAAGAGACCCAGTACTTC. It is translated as CASSFLSGVVQETQYF.

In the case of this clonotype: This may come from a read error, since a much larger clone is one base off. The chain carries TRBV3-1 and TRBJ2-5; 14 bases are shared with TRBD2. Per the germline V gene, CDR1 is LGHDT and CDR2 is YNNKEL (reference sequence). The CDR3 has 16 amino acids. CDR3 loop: CPSSQVAGTSGRNQYF. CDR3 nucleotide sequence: TGTCCCAGCAGCCAAGTAGCCGGGACTAGCGGGAGAAACCAGTACTTC.

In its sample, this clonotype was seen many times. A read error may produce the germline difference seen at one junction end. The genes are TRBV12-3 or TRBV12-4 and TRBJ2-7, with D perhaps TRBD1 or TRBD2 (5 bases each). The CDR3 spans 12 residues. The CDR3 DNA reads TGTGCCAGCAGTTTAGCTGGGGGATCTCCCAACTTC. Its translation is CASSLAGGSPNF.

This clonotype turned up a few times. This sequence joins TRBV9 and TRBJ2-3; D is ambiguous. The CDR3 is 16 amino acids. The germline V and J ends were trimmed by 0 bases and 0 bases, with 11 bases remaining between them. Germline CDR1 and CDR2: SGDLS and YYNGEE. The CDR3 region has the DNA TGTGCCAGCAGCGTAGGCCTGAGAACTAGCACAGATACGCAGTATTTT. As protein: CASSVGLRTSTDTQYF.

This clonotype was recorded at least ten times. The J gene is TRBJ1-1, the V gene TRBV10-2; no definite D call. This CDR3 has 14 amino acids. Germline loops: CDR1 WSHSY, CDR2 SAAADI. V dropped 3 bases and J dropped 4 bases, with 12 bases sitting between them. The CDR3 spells CASSESLRATEAFF. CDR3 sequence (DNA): TGCGCCAGCAGTGAAAGCCTTCGGGCCACTGAAGCTTTCTTT.

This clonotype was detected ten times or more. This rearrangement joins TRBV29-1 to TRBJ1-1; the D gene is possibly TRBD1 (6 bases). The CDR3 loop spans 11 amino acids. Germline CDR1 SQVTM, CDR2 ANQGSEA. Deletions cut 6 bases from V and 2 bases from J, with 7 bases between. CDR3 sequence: CSVDRNTEAFF. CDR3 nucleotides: TGCAGCGTGGACAGAAACACTGAAGCTTTCTTT.

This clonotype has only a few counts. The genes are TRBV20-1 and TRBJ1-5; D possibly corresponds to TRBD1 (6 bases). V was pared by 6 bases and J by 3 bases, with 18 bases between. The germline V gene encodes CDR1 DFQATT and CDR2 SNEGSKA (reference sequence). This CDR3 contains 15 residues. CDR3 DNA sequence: TGCAGTGCAAAAACCCAGGGGCGGATCAATCAGCCCCAGCATTTT. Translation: CSAKTQGRINQPQHF.

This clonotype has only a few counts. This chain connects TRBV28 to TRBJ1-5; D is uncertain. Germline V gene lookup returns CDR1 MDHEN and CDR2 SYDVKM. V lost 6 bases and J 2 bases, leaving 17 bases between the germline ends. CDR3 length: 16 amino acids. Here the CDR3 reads CASSKPGTVGNQPQHF. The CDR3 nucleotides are TGTGCCAGCAGCAAGCCAGGAACAGTGGGCAATCAGCCCCAGCATTTT.

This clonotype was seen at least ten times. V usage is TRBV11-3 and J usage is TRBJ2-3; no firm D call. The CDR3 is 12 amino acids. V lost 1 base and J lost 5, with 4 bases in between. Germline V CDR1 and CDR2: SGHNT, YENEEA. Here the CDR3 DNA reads TGTGCCAGCAGCTTAGGACGAGATACGCAGTATTTT. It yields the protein CASSLGRDTQYF.